The rows below give T cell receptor beta chains drawn from one sample of a study of identical twins. TCRdb re-derived calls from the 5' RACE reads in MiXCR, one entry per CDR3 protein. This sample has 410,000 or so distinct CDR3 sequences, with 15% to 20% found just once. The sequenced sample consisted of naive T cells sorted from blood. Receptors were obtained from a man between 50 and 59 years old in good health. Each CDR3 is given with its conserved first and last residue. Fields, in order: J gene, V gene, D gene, clone size, CDR3 protein, CDR3 DNA. D genes are given only for firm matches. The size of a clone is reported for some rows only, either as once, few or many, or as a class for expanded clones.

J: TRBJ2-2; V: TRBV20-1; D: TRBD2; size: NA; CDR3: CSARDAGGGGTGELFF; DNA: TGCAGTGCTAGAGATGCGGGGGGCGGAGGCACCGGGGAGCTGTTTTTT
J: TRBJ2-5; V: TRBV12-3/TRBV12-4; D: TRBD2; size: few; CDR3: CASSPRGLAGPGETQYF; DNA: TGTGCCAGCAGTCCCCGGGGACTAGCGGGGCCGGGGGAGACCCAGTACTTC
J: TRBJ2-1; V: TRBV5-1; D: TRBD2; size: NA; CDR3: CASCFGSGGDEQFF; DNA: TGCGCCAGCTGTTTCGGGTCCGGGGGGGATGAGCAGTTCTTC
J: TRBJ1-1; V: TRBV5-1; D: NA; size: many; CDR3: CASSLRFNTEAFF; DNA: TGCGCCAGCAGCTTGCGGTTTAACACTGAAGCTTTCTTT
J: TRBJ2-7; V: TRBV6-2/TRBV6-3; D: NA; size: NA; CDR3: CASTYISASEQYF; DNA: TGTGCCAGCACTTACATTTCGGCTTCCGAGCAGTACTTC
J: TRBJ2-1; V: TRBV6-1; D: TRBD2; size: many; CDR3: CASSDGTSGKNYNEQFF; DNA: TGTGCCAGCAGTGACGGGACTAGCGGCAAGAATTACAATGAGCAGTTCTTC
J: TRBJ1-1; V: TRBV20-1; D: NA; size: NA; CDR3: CSARDLRGVNTEAFF; DNA: TGCAGTGCTAGAGACCTCCGGGGGGTGAACACTGAAGCTTTCTTT
J: TRBJ2-1; V: TRBV7-9; D: NA; size: few; CDR3: CASSPPFYDNEQFF; DNA: TGTGCCAGCAGCCCCCCTTTCTACGACAATGAGCAGTTCTTC
J: TRBJ1-5; V: TRBV27; D: NA; size: few; CDR3: CASSSLQARNQPQHF; DNA: TGTGCCAGCAGTTCCCTTCAGGCCCGCAATCAGCCCCAGCATTTT
J: TRBJ2-5; V: TRBV10-3; D: TRBD1; size: NA; CDR3: CAIGLTGEETQYF; DNA: TGTGCCATCGGGTTGACAGGGGAAGAGACCCAGTACTTC
J: TRBJ1-1; V: TRBV7-2; D: NA; size: NA; CDR3: CASSFGPGSTEAFF; DNA: TGTGCCAGCAGCTTCGGCCCCGGTAGCACTGAAGCTTTCTTT
J: TRBJ2-7; V: TRBV7-2; D: NA; size: many; CDR3: CASSMPGLSYEQYF; DNA: TGTGCCAGCAGCATGCCGGGGCTCTCCTACGAGCAGTACTTC
J: TRBJ1-1; V: TRBV30; D: NA; size: once; CDR3: CAWSHVYLNTEAFF; DNA: TGTGCCTGGAGCCACGTCTACTTGAACACTGAAGCTTTCTTT
J: TRBJ2-1; V: TRBV12-3/TRBV12-4; D: TRBD2; size: few; CDR3: CASRFTSGSENEQFF; DNA: TGTGCCAGCAGATTTACTAGCGGGAGTGAAAATGAGCAGTTCTTC
J: TRBJ2-2; V: TRBV29-1; D: NA; size: few; CDR3: CSARGWDIAPGELFF; DNA: TGCAGCGCCCGTGGGTGGGACATTGCGCCCGGGGAGCTGTTTTTT
J: TRBJ2-5; V: TRBV4-1; D: NA; size: many; CDR3: CASLGDHDGAQYF; DNA: TGCGCCAGCCTGGGGGATCACGATGGGGCCCAGTACTTC
J: TRBJ2-5; V: TRBV14; D: NA; size: NA; CDR3: CASSLNRVETQYF; DNA: TGTGCCAGCAGCCTTAATAGAGTGGAGACCCAGTACTTC
J: TRBJ2-3; V: TRBV28; D: NA; size: few; CDR3: CASRRITDTQYF; DNA: TGTGCCAGCCGGAGGATCACAGATACGCAGTATTTT
J: TRBJ1-4; V: TRBV20-1; D: NA; size: many; CDR3: CSARASNEKLFF; DNA: TGCAGTGCTAGAGCGTCTAATGAAAAACTGTTTTTT
J: TRBJ2-1; V: TRBV12-3/TRBV12-4; D: NA; size: NA; CDR3: CASSLTKGYNEQFF; DNA: TGTGCCAGCAGTTTGACCAAGGGCTACAATGAGCAGTTCTTC
J: TRBJ2-2; V: TRBV6-2/TRBV6-3; D: TRBD2; size: NA; CDR3: CASRGLAGVSGELFF; DNA: TGTGCCAGCAGAGGTCTAGCGGGAGTGAGCGGGGAGCTGTTTTTT
J: TRBJ2-7; V: TRBV20-1; D: NA; size: few; CDR3: CSASRGFSYEQYF; DNA: TGCAGTGCTAGTAGGGGATTTTCCTACGAGCAGTACTTC
J: TRBJ2-7; V: TRBV6-2/TRBV6-3; D: TRBD2; size: NA; CDR3: CASSSLAGSFYEQYF; DNA: TGTGCCAGCAGTTCCCTAGCGGGATCGTTCTACGAGCAGTACTTC
J: TRBJ1-2; V: TRBV20-1; D: TRBD1; size: many; CDR3: CSAHLRDRGLYGYTF; DNA: TGCAGTGCCCACCTGAGGGACAGGGGGCTTTATGGCTACACCTTC
J: TRBJ2-3; V: TRBV4-1; D: TRBD2; size: NA; CDR3: CASSPGLAGGLSTDTQYF; DNA: TGCGCCAGCAGCCCGGGACTAGCGGGGGGCCTTAGCACAGATACGCAGTATTTT
J: TRBJ1-1; V: TRBV6-6; D: NA; size: many; CDR3: CASSYRVNTEAFF; DNA: TGTGCCAGCAGTTACAGGGTGAACACTGAAGCTTTCTTT
J: TRBJ2-7; V: TRBV5-1; D: TRBD1; size: NA; CDR3: CASSLLGTGVEQYF; DNA: TGCGCCAGCAGCTTGCTCGGGACAGGGGTCGAGCAGTACTTC
J: TRBJ1-5; V: TRBV6-5; D: NA; size: few; CDR3: CASSYSGTADEPQHF; DNA: TGTGCCAGCAGTTACTCCGGGACTGCTGACGAGCCCCAGCATTTT
J: TRBJ2-7; V: TRBV10-3; D: TRBD1; size: NA; CDR3: CAISSGQGKTYEQYF; DNA: TGTGCCATCAGCTCCGGACAGGGGAAGACCTACGAGCAGTACTTC
J: TRBJ2-7; V: TRBV3-1; D: NA; size: NA; CDR3: CASSQDLRVAEQYF; DNA: TGTGCCAGCAGCCAAGATCTCAGGGTAGCCGAGCAGTACTTC
J: TRBJ2-2; V: TRBV9; D: TRBD2; size: NA; CDR3: CASSVVSGGSGELFF; DNA: TGTGCCAGCAGCGTAGTAAGCGGGGGAAGCGGGGAGCTGTTTTTT
J: TRBJ2-4; V: TRBV5-4; D: NA; size: NA; CDR3: CASSLTWDNKNIQYF; DNA: TGTGCCAGCAGCCTAACGTGGGACAACAAAAACATTCAGTACTTC